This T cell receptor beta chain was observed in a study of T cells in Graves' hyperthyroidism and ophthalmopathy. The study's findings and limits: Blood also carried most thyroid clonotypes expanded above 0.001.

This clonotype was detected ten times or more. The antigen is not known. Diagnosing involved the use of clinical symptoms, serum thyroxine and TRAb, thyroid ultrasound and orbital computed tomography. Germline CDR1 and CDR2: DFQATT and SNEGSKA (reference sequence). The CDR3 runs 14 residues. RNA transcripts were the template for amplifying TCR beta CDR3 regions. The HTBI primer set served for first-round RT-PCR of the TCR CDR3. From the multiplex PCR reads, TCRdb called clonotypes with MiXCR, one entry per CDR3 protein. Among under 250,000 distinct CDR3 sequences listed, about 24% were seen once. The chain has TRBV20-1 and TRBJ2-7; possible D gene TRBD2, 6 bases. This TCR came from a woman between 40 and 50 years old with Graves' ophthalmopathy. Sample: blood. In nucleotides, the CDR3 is TGCACCCCGCGGGACCTAGGTAGCTCCTACGAGCAGTACTTC. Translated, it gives CTPRDLGSSYEQYF.